This TCR beta chain derives from a study of cytomegalovirus exposure and HLA in healthy donors. With 0 bases removed from V and 8 bases from J, the gap between germline ends came to 16 bases. The CDR3 is 15 residues long. Germline CDR1 reads ENHRY; CDR2 reads SYGVKD. The PCR contained 60 Vbeta and 13 Jbeta primers. Clones were sequenced by immunoSEQ multiplex PCR, and TCRdb holds only the in-frame ones, with some missing. The sample records about 190,000 clones, roughly 80% being singletons. V and J are TRBV10-3 and TRBJ1-2; the D gene is possibly TRBD1 (5 bases). Material: PBMCs. The origin of this receptor is a man aged 35 to 55 in good health and CMV-seropositive. The CDR3 protein is CAISESGSAGEGYTF. CDR3 nucleotides: TGTGCCATCAGTGAGTCAGGCTCGGCGGGGGAAGGCTACACCTTC.